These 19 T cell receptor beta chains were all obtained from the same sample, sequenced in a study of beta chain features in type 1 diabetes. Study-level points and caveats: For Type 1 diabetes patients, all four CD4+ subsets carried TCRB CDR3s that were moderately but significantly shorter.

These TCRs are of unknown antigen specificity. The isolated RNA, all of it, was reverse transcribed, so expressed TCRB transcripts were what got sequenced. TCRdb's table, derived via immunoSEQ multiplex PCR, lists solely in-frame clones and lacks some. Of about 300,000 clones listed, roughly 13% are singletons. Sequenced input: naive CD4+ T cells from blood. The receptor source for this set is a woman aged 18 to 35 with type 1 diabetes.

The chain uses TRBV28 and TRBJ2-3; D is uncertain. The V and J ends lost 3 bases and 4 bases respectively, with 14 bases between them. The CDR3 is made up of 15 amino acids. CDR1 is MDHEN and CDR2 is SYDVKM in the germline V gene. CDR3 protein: CASSFQSFAADTQYF. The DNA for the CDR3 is TGTGCCAGCAGTTTCCAGTCTTTCGCGGCAGATACGCAGTATTTT. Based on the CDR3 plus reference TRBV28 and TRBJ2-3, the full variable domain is DVKVTQSSRYLVKRTGEKVFLECVQDMDHENMFWYRQDPGLGLRLIYFSYDVKMKEKGDIPEGYSVSREKKERFSLILESASTNQTSMYLCASSFQSFAADTQYFGPGTRLTVL.

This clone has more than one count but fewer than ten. In DNA, the CDR3 is TGTGCCAGCAGTCTCCCGGGACAGGGAGGAGATACGCAGTATTTT. Translated, it gives CASSLPGQGGDTQYF. The V gene is TRBV6-6, the J gene TRBJ2-3, with TRBD1 matching 9 bases. Germline CDR1 is MNHNY and CDR2 is SVGAGI (reference sequence). With 5 bases clipped from V and 5 bases from J, the junction kept 8 bases outside the gene matches. The CDR3 covers 15 residues.

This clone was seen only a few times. CDR3 residues: CASSPHTGTSGDTGELFF. CDR3 coding DNA: TGTGCCAGCAGCCCCCACACCGGGACTAGCGGGGACACCGGGGAGCTGTTTTTT. The rearrangement joins TRBV21-1 to TRBJ2-2; TRBD2, the D gene given by the table, was not confirmed from the DNA. TRBV21-1 is classified as a pseudogene. This CDR3 spans 18 amino acids.

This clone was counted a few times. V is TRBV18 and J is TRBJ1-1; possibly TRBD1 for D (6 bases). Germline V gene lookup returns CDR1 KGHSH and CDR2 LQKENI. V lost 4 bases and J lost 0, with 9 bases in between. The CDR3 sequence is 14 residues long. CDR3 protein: CASSRGHLNTEAFF. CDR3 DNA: TGTGCCAGCTCACGGGGACACTTGAACACTGAAGCTTTCTTT.

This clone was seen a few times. The CDR3 sequence: CASSEAGSLKTQYF. CDR3 sequence (DNA): TGTGCCAGCAGTGAAGCAGGGTCCCTCAAGACCCAGTACTTC. This chain uses TRBV25-1 with TRBJ2-5; D is possibly TRBD1 (5 bases). The CDR3 extends over 14 amino acids. Germline V CDR1 and CDR2: MGHDK, SYGVNS. Trimming stripped 2 bases from V and 6 bases from J, with 13 bases between.

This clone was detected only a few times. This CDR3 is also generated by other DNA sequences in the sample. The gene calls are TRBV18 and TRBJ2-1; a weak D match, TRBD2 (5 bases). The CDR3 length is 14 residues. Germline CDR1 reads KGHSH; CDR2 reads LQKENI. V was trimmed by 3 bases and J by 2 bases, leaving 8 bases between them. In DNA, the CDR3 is TGTGCCAGCTCACCGTCCGGGACCTACAATGAGCAGTTCTTC. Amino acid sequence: CASSPSGTYNEQFF. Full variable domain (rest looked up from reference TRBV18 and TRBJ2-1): NAGVMQNPRHLVRRRGQEARLRCSPMKGHSHVYWYRQLPEEGLKFMVYLQKENIIDESGMPKERFSAEFPKEGPSILRIQQVVRGDSAAYFCASSPSGTYNEQFFGPGTRLTVL.

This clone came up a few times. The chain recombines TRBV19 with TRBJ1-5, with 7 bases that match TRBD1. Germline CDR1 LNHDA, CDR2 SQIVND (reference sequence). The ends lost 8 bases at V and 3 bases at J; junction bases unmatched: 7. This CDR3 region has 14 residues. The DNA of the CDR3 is TGTGCCAGTGATGAGGGACAGACCAATCAGCCCCAGCATTTT. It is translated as CASDEGQTNQPQHF.

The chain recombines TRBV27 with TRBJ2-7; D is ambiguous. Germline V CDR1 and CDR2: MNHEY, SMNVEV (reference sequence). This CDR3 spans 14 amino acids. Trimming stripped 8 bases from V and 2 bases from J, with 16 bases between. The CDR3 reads CASARGPLPYEQYF. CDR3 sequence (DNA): TGTGCCAGCGCTAGAGGCCCCCTTCCCTACGAGCAGTACTTC.

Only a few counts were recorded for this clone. The CDR3 nucleotides read TGTGCCAGCAGCTCCGGGACTAGCGGAATCACAGATACGCAGTATTTT. It translates to CASSSGTSGITDTQYF. The chain is built from TRBV7-3 and TRBJ2-3; TRBD2 matches at 11 bases. J was trimmed by 2 bases and V by 4 bases; bases with no gene match: 5. Germline CDR1 reads SGHTA; CDR2 reads FQGTGA. The CDR3 consists of 16 residues.

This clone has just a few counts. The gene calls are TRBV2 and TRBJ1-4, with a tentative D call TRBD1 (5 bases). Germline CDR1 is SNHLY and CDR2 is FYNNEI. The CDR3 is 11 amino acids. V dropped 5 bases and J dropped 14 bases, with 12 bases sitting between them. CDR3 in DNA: TGTGCCAGCAGTCCGGACAACAGGCTGTTTTTT. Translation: CASSPDNRLFF.

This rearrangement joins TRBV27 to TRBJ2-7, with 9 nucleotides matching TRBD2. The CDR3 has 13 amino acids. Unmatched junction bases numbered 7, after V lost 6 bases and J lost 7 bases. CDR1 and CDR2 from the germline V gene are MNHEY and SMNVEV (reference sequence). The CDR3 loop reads CASRAGGSWEQYF. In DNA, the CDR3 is TGTGCCAGCAGAGCGGGGGGCTCGTGGGAGCAGTACTTC.

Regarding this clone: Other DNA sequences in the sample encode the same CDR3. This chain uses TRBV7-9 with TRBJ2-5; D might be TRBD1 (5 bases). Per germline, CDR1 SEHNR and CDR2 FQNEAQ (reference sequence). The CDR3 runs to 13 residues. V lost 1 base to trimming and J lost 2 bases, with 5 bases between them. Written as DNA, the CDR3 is TGTGCCAGCAGCTTAGGACAGCAAGAGACCCAGTACTTC. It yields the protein CASSLGQQETQYF.

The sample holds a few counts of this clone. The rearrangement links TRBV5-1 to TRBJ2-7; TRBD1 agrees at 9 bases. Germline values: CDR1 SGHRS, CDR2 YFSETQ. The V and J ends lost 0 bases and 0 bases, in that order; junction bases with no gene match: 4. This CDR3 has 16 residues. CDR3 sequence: CASSLGGTGLSYEQYF. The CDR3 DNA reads TGCGCCAGCAGCTTGGGGGGGACAGGGCTCTCCTACGAGCAGTACTTC.

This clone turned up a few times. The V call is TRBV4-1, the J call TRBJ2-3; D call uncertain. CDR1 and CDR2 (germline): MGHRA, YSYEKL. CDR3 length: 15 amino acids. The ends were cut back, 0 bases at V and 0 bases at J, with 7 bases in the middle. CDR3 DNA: TGCGCCAGCAGCCAAGAACTACCAAGCACAGATACGCAGTATTTT. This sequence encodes CASSQELPSTDTQYF.

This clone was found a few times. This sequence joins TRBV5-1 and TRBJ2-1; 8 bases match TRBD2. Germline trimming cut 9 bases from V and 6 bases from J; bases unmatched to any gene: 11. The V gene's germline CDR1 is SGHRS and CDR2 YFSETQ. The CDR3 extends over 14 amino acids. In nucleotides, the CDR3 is TGCGCCACCAGTATGCTAGCGGGTATCAATGAGCAGTTCTTC. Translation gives CATSMLAGINEQFF.

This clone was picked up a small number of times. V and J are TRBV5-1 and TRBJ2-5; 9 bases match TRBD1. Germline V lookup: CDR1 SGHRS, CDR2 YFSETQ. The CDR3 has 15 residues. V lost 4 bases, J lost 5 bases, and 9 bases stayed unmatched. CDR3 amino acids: CASSEGQGIVETQYF. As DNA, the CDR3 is TGCGCCAGCAGCGAAGGACAGGGGATCGTGGAGACCCAGTACTTC.

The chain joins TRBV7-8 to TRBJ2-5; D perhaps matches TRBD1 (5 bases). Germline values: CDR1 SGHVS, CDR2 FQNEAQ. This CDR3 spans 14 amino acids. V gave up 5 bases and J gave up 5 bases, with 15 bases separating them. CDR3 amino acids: CASSTLGSGETQYF. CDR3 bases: TGTGCCAGCAGCACCCTGGGCTCAGGGGAGACCCAGTACTTC. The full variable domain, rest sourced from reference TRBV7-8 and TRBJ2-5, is GAGVSQSPRYKVAKRGQDVALRCDPISGHVSLFWYQQALGQGPEFLTYFQNEAQLDKSGLPSDRFFAERPEGSVSTLKIQRTQQEDSAVYLCASSTLGSGETQYFGPGTRLLVL.

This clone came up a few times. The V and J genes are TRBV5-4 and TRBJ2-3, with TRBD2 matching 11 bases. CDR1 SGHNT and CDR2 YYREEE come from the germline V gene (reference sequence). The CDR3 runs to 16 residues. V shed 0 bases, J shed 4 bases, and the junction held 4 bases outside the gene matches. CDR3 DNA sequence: TGTGCCAGCAGCTTGGTACTAGCGGGAGCCTCAGATACGCAGTATTTT. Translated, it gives CASSLVLAGASDTQYF. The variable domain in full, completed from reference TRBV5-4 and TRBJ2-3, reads ETGVTQSPTHLIKTRGQQVTLRCSSQSGHNTVSWYQQALGQGPQFIFQYYREEENGRGNFPPRFSGLQFPNYSSELNVNALELDDSALYLCASSLVLAGASDTQYFGPGTRLTVL.

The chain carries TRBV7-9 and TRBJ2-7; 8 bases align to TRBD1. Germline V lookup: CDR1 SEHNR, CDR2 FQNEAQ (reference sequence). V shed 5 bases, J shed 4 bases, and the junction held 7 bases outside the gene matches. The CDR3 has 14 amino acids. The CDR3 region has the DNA TGTGCCAGCAGCGCGGCCGGGACAGGTTACGAGCAGTACTTC. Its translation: CASSAAGTGYEQYF.